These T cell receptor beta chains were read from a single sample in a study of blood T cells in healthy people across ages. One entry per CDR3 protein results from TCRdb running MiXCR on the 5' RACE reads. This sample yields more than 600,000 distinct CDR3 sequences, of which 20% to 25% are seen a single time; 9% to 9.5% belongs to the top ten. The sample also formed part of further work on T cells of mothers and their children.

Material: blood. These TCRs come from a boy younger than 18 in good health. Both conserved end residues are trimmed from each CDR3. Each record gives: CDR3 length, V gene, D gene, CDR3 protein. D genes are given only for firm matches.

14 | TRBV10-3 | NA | AISDPTRGGDNEQF
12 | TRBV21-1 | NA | ASSTRDTRNEQF
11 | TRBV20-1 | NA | SASSVSSYEQY
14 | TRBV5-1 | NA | ASSLALAQNTGELF
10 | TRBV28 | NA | ASSLVGNIQY
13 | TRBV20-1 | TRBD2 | SALAGGSGKNIQY
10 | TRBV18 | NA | ASSPQQETQY
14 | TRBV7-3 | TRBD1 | ASSHLPGQGYNEQF
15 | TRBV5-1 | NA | ASSLAVEGSAYNEQF
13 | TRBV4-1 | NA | ASSQDEGLNNEQF
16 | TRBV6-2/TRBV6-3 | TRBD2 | ASTNGRIPISGANVLT
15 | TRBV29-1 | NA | SVGRDPSSLNTDTQY
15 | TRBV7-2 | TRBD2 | ASSLTQLAGYTDTQY
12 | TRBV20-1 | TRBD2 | SASKREFYNEQF
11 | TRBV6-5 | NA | ASSRPSGNEQF
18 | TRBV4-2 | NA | ASSHSGTAHGTPPGNEQF
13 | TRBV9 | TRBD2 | ASSVGLAAYNEQF
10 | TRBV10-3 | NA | AIRPRDTEAF
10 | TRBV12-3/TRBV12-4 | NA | ASSLDHEGQY
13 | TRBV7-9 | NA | ASTDVMAPAGTQY
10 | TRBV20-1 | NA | SARNQGGPQH
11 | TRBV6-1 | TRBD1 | ASSHRGDQPQH
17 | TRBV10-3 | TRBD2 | AISATQTLAGRGADTKY
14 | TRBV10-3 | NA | AISESFWQINSPLH
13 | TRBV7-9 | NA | AGSLRTGWDTEAF
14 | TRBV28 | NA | ASSLAIRAGNEKLF
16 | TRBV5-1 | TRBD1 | ASSLVVSGTGDTGELF
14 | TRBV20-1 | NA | SARAKTISSYNEQF
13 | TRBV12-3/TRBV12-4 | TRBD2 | ASSLTLAAGNEQF
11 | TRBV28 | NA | ASRPTDGEKLF
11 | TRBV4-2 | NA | ASSQLGVDEQY
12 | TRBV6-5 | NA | ASSYWGRGDGYT
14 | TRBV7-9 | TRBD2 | ASSPGGAALSNEQF